This T cell receptor (beta chain) was retrieved from a study of cytomegalovirus exposure and HLA in healthy donors. The study, taken as a whole, reports: Cytomegalovirus-associated TCR beta chains were listed, numbering some 150. Confirmation was obtained in vitro that a few CMV-associated chains are specific for CMV antigens.

The germline V gene has CDR1 KGHSH and CDR2 LQKENI. The CDR3 has 13 residues. Trimming took off 0 bases at V and 6 bases at J, with 9 bases between the two ends. The PCR made use of 60 Vbeta and 13 Jbeta primers. The data were produced by immunoSEQ multiplex PCR, yet TCRdb's version contains in-frame clones alone and is incomplete. Among around 120,000 clones listed, 75% to 90% were seen once. Points on this clone: Its antigen is unidentified.

V gene TRBV18 combines with J gene TRBJ2-7; tentatively, D is TRBD2 (6 bases). This TCR came from a man aged 25-45 years in good health and CMV-seronegative. Material: PBMCs. The CDR3 bases are TGTGCCAGCTCACCACCGGGGGGTTCCGAGCAGTACTTC. As protein: CASSPPGGSEQYF.